This section outlines one T cell receptor (beta chain) sequence together with its context. No antigen is known for it. These data are taken from a study of T cell repertoires in cytomegalovirus infection. In the study overall: HLA-B-restricted CMV epitopes that are well studied, plus recently identified HLA-C-restricted ones, were used by the study. Public TCR beta signatures provided an indication of both CMV infection and a matching HLA type. Points from the study as a whole: Cumulative public TCR beta family frequency identified CMV carriers with the relevant HLA. The ex vivo response showed dominance by HLA-C-restricted CMV-specific TCR beta clonotypes.

There are 16 residues in the CDR3. The V and J ends lost 0 bases and 2 bases respectively, with 13 bases between them. The germline CDR1 and CDR2 sequences are MNHNY and SVGAGI (reference sequence). One entry per CDR3 protein, called by TCRdb with MiXCR from the reads. The sample contains approximately 300,000 distinct CDR3 sequences, around a quarter of which appear only once. The starting material was cultured PBMCs, obtained from culture after CMV antigen stimulation. The TCR originated in a human donor in good health (CMV status not recorded). Some clones in this sample may be carry-over from other donors' samples. The chain has TRBV6-6 and TRBJ2-5; D uncertain. The CDR3 nucleotides read TGTGCCAGCAGTTACTCTAGACACCTAAGGCAAGAGACCCAGTACTTC. Translated: CASSYSRHLRQETQYF.